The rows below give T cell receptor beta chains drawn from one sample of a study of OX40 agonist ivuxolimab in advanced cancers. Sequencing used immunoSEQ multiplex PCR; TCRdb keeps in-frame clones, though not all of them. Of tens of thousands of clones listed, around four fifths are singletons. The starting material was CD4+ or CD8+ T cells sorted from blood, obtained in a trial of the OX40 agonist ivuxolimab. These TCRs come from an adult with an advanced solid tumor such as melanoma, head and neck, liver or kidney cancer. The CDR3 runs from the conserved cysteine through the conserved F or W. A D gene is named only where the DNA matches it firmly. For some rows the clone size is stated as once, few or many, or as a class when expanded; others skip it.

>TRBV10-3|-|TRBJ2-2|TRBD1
CATLRDRGTGELFF
TGTGCCACGCTTAGGGACAGGGGTACCGGGGAGCTGTTTTTT
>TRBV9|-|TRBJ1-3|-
CASSVAGVGNTIYF
TGTGCCAGCAGCGTAGCCGGGGTTGGAAACACCATATATTTT
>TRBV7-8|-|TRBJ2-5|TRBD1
CASSLAGGTGVETQYF
TGTGCCAGCAGCTTAGCGGGGGGGACAGGGGTTGAGACCCAGTACTTC
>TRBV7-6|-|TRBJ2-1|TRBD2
CASSLASGGAVMFNEQFF
TGTGCCAGCAGCCTGGCTAGCGGGGGGGCCGTGATGTTCAATGAGCAGTTCTTC
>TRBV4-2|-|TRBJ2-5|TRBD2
CASSQERLAGGETQYF
TGTGCCAGCAGCCAAGAGCGCCTAGCGGGGGGTGAGACCCAGTACTTC
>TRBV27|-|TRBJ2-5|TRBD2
CASSFTAGEGETQYF
TGTGCCAGCAGTTTTACAGCGGGGGAGGGTGAGACCCAGTACTTC
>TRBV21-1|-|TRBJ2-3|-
CASSKICGSTDTQYF
TGTGCCAGCAGCAAGATTTGCGGGTCCACAGATACGCAGTATTTT
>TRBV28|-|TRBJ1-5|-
CASSLVSSNQPQHF
TGTGCCAGCAGTTTAGTATCGAGCAATCAGCCCCAGCATTTT
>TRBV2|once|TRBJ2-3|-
CASREGSTDTQYF
TGTGCCAGCAGGGAAGGGTCCACAGATACGCAGTATTTT
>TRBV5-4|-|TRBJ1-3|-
CASSAQGRGSGNTIYF
TGTGCCAGCAGCGCCCAAGGCAGGGGCTCTGGAAACACCATATATTTT
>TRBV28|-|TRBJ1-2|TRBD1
CASKLGGTGHYGYTF
TGTGCCAGCAAACTGGGCGGGACAGGCCACTATGGCTACACCTTC
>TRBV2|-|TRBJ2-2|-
CASTETHNTGELFF
TGTGCCAGCACTGAGACACATAACACCGGGGAGCTGTTTTTT
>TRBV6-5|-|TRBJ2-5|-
CASTTSGSETQYF
TGTGCCAGCACCACAAGTGGGTCAGAGACCCAGTACTTC
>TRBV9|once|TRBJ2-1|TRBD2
CASGTPLADHNEQFF
TGTGCCAGCGGCACTCCTCTAGCGGACCACAATGAGCAGTTCTTC
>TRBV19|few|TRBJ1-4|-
CASSIGATNEKLFF
TGTGCCAGTAGTATAGGGGCAACTAATGAAAAACTGTTTTTT
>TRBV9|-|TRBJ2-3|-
CASSVSGPSTDTQYF
TGTGCCAGCAGCGTAAGTGGGCCTAGCACAGATACGCAGTATTTT
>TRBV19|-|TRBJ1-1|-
CASRGQGMTEAFF
TGTGCCAGTAGGGGCCAGGGTATGACTGAAGCTTTCTTT
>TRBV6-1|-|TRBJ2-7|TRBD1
CASSVRQGAGEQYF
TGTGCCAGCAGTGTGAGACAGGGGGCAGGCGAGCAGTACTTC
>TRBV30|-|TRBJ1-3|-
CAWTRPSSGNTIYF
TGTGCCTGGACGCGTCCCAGCTCTGGAAACACCATATATTTT
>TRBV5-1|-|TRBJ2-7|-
CASSLAPDGSYEQYF
TGCGCCAGCAGCTTGGCCCCCGACGGATCCTACGAGCAGTACTTC
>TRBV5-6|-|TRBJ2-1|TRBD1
CASTYRGRVYNEQFF
TGTGCCAGCACTTACAGGGGGCGGGTATACAATGAGCAGTTCTTC
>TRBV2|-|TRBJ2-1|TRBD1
CASSPDRRNNEQFF
TGTGCCAGCAGCCCGGACAGGAGAAACAATGAGCAGTTCTTC
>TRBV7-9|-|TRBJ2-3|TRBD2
CASSLGTSGDTDTQYF
TGTGCCAGCAGCTTAGGGACTAGCGGGGACACAGATACGCAGTATTTT
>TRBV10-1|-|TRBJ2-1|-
CASSEWAQGNEQFF
TGCGCCAGCAGTGAGTGGGCCCAGGGCAATGAGCAGTTCTTC
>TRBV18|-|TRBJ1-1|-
CASSHIRENTEAFF
TGTGCCAGCTCACACATCCGGGAGAACACTGAAGCTTTCTTT
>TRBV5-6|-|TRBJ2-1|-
CASSLGQAEQFF
TGTGCCAGCAGCTTGGGGCAGGCCGAGCAGTTCTTC
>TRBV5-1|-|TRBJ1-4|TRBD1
CASSLGAQGAYEKLFF
TGCGCCAGCAGCTTGGGGGCACAGGGGGCGTATGAAAAACTGTTTTTT
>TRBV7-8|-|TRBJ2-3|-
CASSLRETDTQYF
TGTGCCAGCAGCTTAAGAGAGACAGATACGCAGTATTTT
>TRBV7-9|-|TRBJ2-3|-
CASSFMVLAADTQYF
TGTGCCAGCAGCTTTATGGTCCTAGCTGCAGATACGCAGTATTTT
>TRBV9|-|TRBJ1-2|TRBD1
CASSETRQGSGYTF
TGTGCCAGCAGCGAGACGCGACAGGGTAGTGGCTACACCTTC
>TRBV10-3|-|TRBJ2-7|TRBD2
CAISDPGLAGPTYEQYF
TGTGCCATCAGTGACCCGGGACTAGCGGGACCAACCTACGAGCAGTACTTC
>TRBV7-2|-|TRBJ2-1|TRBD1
CASSFKAPGQGAEQFF
TGTGCCAGCAGCTTCAAGGCGCCGGGACAGGGCGCTGAGCAGTTCTTC
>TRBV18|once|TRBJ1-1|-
CASSPAGLTSEAFF
TGTGCCAGCTCACCAGCCGGTCTCACTAGTGAAGCTTTCTTT
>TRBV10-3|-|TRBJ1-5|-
CAISESEGYQPQHF
TGTGCCATCAGTGAGTCGGAAGGTTATCAGCCCCAGCATTTT
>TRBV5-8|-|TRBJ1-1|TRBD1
CASSFQGGLNTEAFF
TGTGCCAGCAGCTTTCAAGGGGGCTTGAACACTGAAGCTTTCTTT
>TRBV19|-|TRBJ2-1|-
CASRDTGTNYYNEQFF
TGTGCCAGTAGGGACACCGGGACCAACTACTACAATGAGCAGTTCTTC
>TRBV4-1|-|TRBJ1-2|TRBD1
CASSPRTGGNYGYTF
TGCGCCAGCAGCCCAAGGACAGGGGGCAACTATGGCTACACCTTC
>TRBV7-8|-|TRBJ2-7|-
CASSSPSAYEQYF
TGTGCCAGCAGTTCCCCTAGCGCCTACGAGCAGTACTTC
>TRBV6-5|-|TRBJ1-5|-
CASSPRDSNQPQHF
TGTGCCAGCAGCCCCCGGGATTCCAATCAGCCCCAGCATTTT
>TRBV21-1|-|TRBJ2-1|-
CASSKHRWVYNEQFF
TGTGCCAGCAGCAAACACAGATGGGTTTACAATGAGCAGTTCTTC
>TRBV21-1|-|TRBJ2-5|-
CASSSKKRKETRYF
TGTGCCAGCAGCTCAAAAAAGAGGAAAGAGACCCGGTACTTC
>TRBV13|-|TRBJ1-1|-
CASSPMGESMNTEAFF
TGTGCCAGCAGCCCCATGGGGGAGTCTATGAACACTGAAGCTTTCTTT
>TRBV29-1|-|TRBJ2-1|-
CSVEGGRGNNEQFF
TGCAGCGTTGAGGGGGGTAGAGGCAACAATGAGCAGTTCTTC
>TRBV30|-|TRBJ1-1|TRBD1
CAWSTDRGVAAFF
TGTGCCTGGAGTACGGACAGGGGGGTGGCGGCTTTCTTT
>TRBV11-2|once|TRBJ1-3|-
CASSLGKQETGNTIYF
TGTGCCAGCAGCTTAGGAAAACAGGAAACTGGAAACACCATATATTTT
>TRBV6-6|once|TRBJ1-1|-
CASSYGQAGSSEAFF
TGTGCCAGCAGTTACGGCCAAGCGGGGAGCTCTGAAGCTTTCTTT
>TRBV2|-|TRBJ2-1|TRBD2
CASRPSGSPEQFF
TGTGCCAGCCGGCCTAGCGGGAGTCCTGAGCAGTTCTTC
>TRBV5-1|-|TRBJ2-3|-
CASRPGATTSTDTQYF
TGCGCCAGCAGGCCGGGAGCTACAACGAGCACAGATACGCAGTATTTT
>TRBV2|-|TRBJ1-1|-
CASSDEQVTGTEAFF
TGTGCCAGCAGTGATGAACAGGTAACAGGAACTGAAGCTTTCTTT
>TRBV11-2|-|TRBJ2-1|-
CASSLDWSNEQFF
TGTGCCAGCAGCTTAGATTGGAGCAATGAGCAGTTCTTC
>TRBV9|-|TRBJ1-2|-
CASSVRDATNYGYTF
TGTGCCAGCAGCGTCCGGGACGCAACTAACTATGGCTACACCTTC
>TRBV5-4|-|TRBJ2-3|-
CASRPGSTDTQYF
TGTGCCAGCAGGCCAGGGAGCACAGATACGCAGTATTTT
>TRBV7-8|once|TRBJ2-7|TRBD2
CASSFRISGSYEQYF
TGTGCCAGCAGCTTCCGAATAAGCGGGAGCTACGAGCAGTACTTC
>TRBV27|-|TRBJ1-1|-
CASSPGTRRGTEAFF
TGTGCCAGCAGTCCCGGGACAAGGAGAGGAACTGAAGCTTTCTTT
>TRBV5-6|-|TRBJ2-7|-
CASSLVGGTTFEQYF
TGTGCCAGCAGCTTGGTGGGCGGTACCACTTTCGAGCAGTACTTC